The present T cell receptor (beta chain) was sequenced within a study of T-cell memory formation after mild COVID-19. Study-wide context: The study found TCR clusters largely donor specific.

TCRdb reprocessed the 5' RACE reads with MiXCR, giving one entry per CDR3 protein. This table has roughly 410,000 distinct CDR3 sequences, roughly 24% appearing once. The sample holds many counts of this clonotype. The sequenced sample consisted of PBMCs or a T cell subset sorted from them (not recorded which). This receptor was obtained from an adult woman who had mild COVID-19 (a few samples of this study predate the infection). Cell type and time point are not known.

CDR3: CASSNQGAQQPQHF. The CDR3 region has the DNA TGTGCCAGCAGCAACCAGGGTGCACAACAGCCCCAGCATTTT. V gene TRBV7-9 combines with J gene TRBJ1-5, with D maybe TRBD1 (5 bases). Germline V lookup: CDR1 SEHNR, CDR2 FQNEAQ (reference sequence). This CDR3 spans 14 amino acids. Trimming pared 5 bases from V and 7 bases from J, leaving 15 bases between.